This entry lists 6 T cell receptor beta chains sequenced from one sample in a study of cytomegalovirus exposure and HLA in healthy donors. 13 Jbeta primers and 60 Vbeta primers were used for the PCR. Repertoires were generated with immunoSEQ multiplex PCR, while TCRdb's copy carries only in-frame clones and drops some. Of around 110,000 clones listed, roughly 69% are singletons. Sequenced sample: PBMCs. The source is a woman aged 35 to 49 in good health and CMV-seropositive.

The V call is TRBV28, the J call TRBJ2-7; the match to TRBD2 covers 10 bases. Trimming took 0 bases from V and 4 from J; bases not matched to a gene: 6. CDR1 MDHEN and CDR2 SYDVKM come from the germline V gene. The CDR3 is 16 amino acids. In DNA, the CDR3 is TGTGCCAGCAGTTTATGGGTAGCGGGAGGTTTTTACGAGCAGTACTTC. Translated: CASSLWVAGGFYEQYF.

Worth noting for this clone: Germline is not matched at one junction end, which may reflect a read error. The CDR3 protein is CSSSLAQGGNTEAFF. In DNA, the CDR3 is TGTTCCAGCAGCTTAGCCCAGGGGGGGAACACTGAAGCTTTCTTT. The V gene is TRBV7-9, the J gene TRBJ1-1; 7 positions agree with TRBD1. The CDR3 sequence is 15 residues long. Germline V CDR1 and CDR2: SEHNR, FQNEAQ (reference sequence).

Concerning this clone: Other DNA sequences within the sample encode an identical CDR3. V usage is TRBV4-3 and J usage is TRBJ2-3; tentatively, D is TRBD2 (5 bases). CDR1 LGHNA and CDR2 YSLEER come from the germline V gene. This CDR3 spans 16 amino acids. V gave up 0 bases and J gave up 0 bases, with 10 bases separating them. CDR3 loop: CASSQDSGVSTDTQYF. The CDR3, as DNA: TGCGCCAGCAGCCAAGACTCCGGGGTTAGCACAGATACGCAGTATTTT.

The chain carries TRBV5-1 and TRBJ2-5; 11 bases fit TRBD2. The CDR3 consists of 15 residues. Losses at the gene ends were 0 bases for V and 5 bases for J; bases not matched to a gene: 3. The V gene's germline CDR1 is SGHRS and CDR2 YFSETQ. DNA for the CDR3: TGCGCCAGCAGCTTGGGGCCTAGCGGGAGGGAGACCCAGTACTTC. The encoded protein is CASSLGPSGRETQYF.

J is TRBJ2-1 and V is TRBV27, with TRBD2 matching over 11 bases. CDR1 is MNHEY and CDR2 is SMNVEV in the germline V gene (reference sequence). Trimming removed 6 bases from V and 3 bases from J; junction bases left unmatched: 4. The CDR3 runs 15 residues. Here the CDR3 reads CASRRLAGIYNEQFF. DNA for the CDR3: TGTGCCAGCAGGAGACTAGCGGGGATCTACAATGAGCAGTTCTTC.

This rearrangement joins TRBV7-6 to TRBJ2-5, with 11 bases identical to TRBD2. Trimming cost V 5 bases and J 5 bases; bases outside gene matches: 7. Germline CDR1 is SGHVS and CDR2 is FNYEAQ. The CDR3 is 15 amino acids. CDR3: CASSQTTSGKETQYF. DNA for the CDR3: TGTGCCAGCAGCCAAACGACTAGCGGGAAGGAGACCCAGTACTTC.